This TCR beta chain was retrieved from a study of OX40 agonist ivuxolimab in advanced cancers. Background on the study: The patients got ivuxolimab, which is an agonistic anti-OX40 (CD134) antibody.

The V segment lost 6 bases and the J segment 0 bases; nucleotides outside the gene matches: 5. Germline V gene lookup returns CDR1 MDHEN and CDR2 SYDVKM. CDR3 length: 17 residues. Sequenced by immunoSEQ multiplex PCR; TCRdb stores in-frame clones only, minus some. The sample has about 91,000 clones; roughly 84% are singletons. The input for sequencing was CD4+ or CD8+ T cells sorted from blood, taken in a trial of the OX40 agonist ivuxolimab. The sequence was obtained from an adult with an advanced solid tumor such as melanoma, head and neck, liver or kidney cancer. The J gene is TRBJ1-6, the V gene TRBV28; TRBD1 aligns across 10 bases. CDR3 protein: CASRTGGPISYNSPLHF. The CDR3 DNA is TGTGCCAGCAGGACAGGGGGCCCAATCTCCTATAATTCACCCCTCCACTTT.